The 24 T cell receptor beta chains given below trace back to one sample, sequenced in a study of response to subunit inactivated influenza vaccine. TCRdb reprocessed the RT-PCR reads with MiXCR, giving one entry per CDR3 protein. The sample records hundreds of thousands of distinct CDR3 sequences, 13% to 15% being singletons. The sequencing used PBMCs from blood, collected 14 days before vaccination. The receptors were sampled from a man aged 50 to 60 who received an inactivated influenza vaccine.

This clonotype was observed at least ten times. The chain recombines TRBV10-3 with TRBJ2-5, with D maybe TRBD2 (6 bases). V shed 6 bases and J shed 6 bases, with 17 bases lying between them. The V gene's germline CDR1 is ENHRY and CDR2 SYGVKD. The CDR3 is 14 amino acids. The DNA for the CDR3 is TGTGCCATCAGCCCAGCGGGTTTCGGGCAGACCCAGTACTTC. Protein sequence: CAISPAGFGQTQYF.

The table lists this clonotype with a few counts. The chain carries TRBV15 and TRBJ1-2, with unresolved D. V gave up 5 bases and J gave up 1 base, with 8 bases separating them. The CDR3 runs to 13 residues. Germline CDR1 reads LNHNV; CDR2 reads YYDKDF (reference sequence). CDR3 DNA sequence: TGTGCCACCAGCGAAAGGCGTAACTATGGCTACACCTTC. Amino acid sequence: CATSERRNYGYTF.

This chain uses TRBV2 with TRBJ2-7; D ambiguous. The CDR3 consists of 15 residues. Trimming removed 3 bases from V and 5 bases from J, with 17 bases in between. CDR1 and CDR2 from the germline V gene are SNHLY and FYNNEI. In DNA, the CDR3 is TGTGCCAGCAGTGATGGACGCCGGGTTGGTGACGAGCAGTACTTC. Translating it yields CASSDGRRVGDEQYF.

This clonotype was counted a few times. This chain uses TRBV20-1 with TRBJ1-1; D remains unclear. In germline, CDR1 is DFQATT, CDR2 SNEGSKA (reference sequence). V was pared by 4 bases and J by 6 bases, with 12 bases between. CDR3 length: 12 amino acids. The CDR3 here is CSAIASPPEAFF. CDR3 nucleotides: TGCAGTGCTATTGCGAGTCCCCCTGAAGCTTTCTTT.

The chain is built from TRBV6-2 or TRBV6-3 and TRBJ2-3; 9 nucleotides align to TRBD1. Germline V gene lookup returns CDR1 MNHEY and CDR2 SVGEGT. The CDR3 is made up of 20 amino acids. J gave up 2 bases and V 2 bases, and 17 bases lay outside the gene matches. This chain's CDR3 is CASSYPQGAGRSLVTDTQYF. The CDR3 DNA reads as TGTGCCAGCAGTTACCCACAGGGGGCAGGCCGTAGTCTAGTCACAGATACGCAGTATTTT.

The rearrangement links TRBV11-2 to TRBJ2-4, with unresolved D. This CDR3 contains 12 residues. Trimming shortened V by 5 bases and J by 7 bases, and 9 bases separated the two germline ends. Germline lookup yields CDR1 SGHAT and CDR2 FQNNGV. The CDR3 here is CASSPLENIQYF. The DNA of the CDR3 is TGTGCCAGCAGCCCCTTGGAGAACATTCAGTACTTC.

CDR3 residues: CASSLGRVKQTQYF. Written as DNA, the CDR3 is TGTGCCAGCAGCTTAGGTCGGGTGAAGCAAACCCAGTACTTC. The chain has TRBV7-8 and TRBJ2-5; D not certain. Trimming removed 1 base at V and 8 bases at J, with 14 bases between. The CDR3 runs to 14 residues. CDR1 and CDR2 from the germline V gene are SGHVS and FQNEAQ. The variable domain in full, completed from reference TRBV7-8 and TRBJ2-5, reads GAGVSQSPRYKVAKRGQDVALRCDPISGHVSLFWYQQALGQGPEFLTYFQNEAQLDKSGLPSDRFFAERPEGSVSTLKIQRTQQEDSAVYLCASSLGRVKQTQYFGPGTRLLVL.

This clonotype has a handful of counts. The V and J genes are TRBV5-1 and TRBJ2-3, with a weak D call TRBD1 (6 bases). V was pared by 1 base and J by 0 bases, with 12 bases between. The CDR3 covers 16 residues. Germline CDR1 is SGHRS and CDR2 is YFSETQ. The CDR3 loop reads CASSLRQGPSTDTQYF. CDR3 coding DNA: TGCGCCAGCAGCTTGCGGCAGGGGCCTAGCACAGATACGCAGTATTTT.

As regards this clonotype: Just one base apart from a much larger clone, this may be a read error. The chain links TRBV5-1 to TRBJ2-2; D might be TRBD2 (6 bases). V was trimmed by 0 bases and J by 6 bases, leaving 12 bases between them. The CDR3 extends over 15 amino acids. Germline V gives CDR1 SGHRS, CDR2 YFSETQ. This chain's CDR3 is CASSLARRAAGELFF. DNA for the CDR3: TGCGCCAGCAGCTTGGCGCGGAGGGCCGCCGGGGAGCTGTTTTTT.

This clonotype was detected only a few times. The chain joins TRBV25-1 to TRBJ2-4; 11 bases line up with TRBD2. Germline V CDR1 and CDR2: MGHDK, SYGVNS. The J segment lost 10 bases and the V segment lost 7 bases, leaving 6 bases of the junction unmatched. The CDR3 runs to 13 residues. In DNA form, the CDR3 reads TGTGCCAGCAAGGGGACTAGCGGTTCAATTCAGTACTTC. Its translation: CASKGTSGSIQYF. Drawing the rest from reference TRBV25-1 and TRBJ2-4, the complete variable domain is EADIYQTPRYLVIGTGKKITLECSQTMGHDKMYWYQQDPGMELHLIHYSYGVNSTEKGDLSSESTVSRIRTEHFPLTLESARPSHTSQYLCASKGTSGSIQYFGAGTRLSVL.

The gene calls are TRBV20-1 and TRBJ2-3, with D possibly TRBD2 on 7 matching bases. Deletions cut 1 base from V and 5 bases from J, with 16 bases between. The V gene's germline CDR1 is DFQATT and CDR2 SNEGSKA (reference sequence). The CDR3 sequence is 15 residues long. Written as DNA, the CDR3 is TGCAGTGCTAGAGCCGAGGGGGGGCCGATAGATACGCAGTATTTT. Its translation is CSARAEGGPIDTQYF.

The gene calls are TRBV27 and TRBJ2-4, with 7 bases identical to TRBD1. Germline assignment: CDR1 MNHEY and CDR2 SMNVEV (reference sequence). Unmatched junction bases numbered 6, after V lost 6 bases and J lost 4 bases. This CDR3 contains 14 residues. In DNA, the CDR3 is TGTGCCAGCAGACCACCGGGACAGAAAAACATTCAGTACTTC. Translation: CASRPPGQKNIQYF.

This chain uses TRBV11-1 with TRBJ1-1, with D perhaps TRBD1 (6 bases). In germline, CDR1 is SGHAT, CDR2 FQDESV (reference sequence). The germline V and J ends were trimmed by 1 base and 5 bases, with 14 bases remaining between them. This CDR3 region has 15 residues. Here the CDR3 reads CASSLEAGAGTEAFF. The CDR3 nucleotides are TGTGCCAGCAGCTTAGAGGCAGGGGCGGGGACTGAAGCTTTCTTT. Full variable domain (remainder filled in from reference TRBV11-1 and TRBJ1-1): EAEVAQSPRYKITEKSQAVAFWCDPISGHATLYWYRQILGQGPELLVQFQDESVVDDSQLPKDRFSAERLKGVDSTLKIQPAELGDSAMYLCASSLEAGAGTEAFFGQGTRLTVV.

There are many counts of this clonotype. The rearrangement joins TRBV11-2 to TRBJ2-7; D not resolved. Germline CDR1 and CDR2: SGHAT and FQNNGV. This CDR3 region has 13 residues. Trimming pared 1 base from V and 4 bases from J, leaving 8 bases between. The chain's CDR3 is CASSLVRFYEQYF. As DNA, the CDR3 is TGTGCCAGCAGCTTAGTTCGTTTTTACGAGCAGTACTTC.

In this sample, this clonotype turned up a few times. Here the CDR3 reads CASSQDSPGAYEQYF. CDR3 DNA sequence: TGTGCCAGCAGCCAAGATAGCCCAGGGGCCTACGAGCAGTACTTC. The rearrangement joins TRBV4-2 to TRBJ2-7; possibly TRBD1 for D (6 bases). This CDR3 region has 15 residues. In germline, CDR1 is LGHNA, CDR2 YNFKEQ. V was cut by 0 bases and J by 2 bases, with 11 bases left in between.

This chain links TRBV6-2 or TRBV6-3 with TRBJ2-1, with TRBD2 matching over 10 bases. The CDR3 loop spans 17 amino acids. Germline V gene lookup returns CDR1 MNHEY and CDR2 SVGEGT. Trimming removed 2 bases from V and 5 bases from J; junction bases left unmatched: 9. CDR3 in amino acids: CASSYQVGLAADNEQFF. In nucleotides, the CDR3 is TGTGCCAGCAGTTACCAAGTAGGACTAGCGGCGGACAATGAGCAGTTCTTC.

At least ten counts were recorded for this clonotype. CDR3 residues: CASSLGNNEQFF. CDR3 in DNA: TGCGCCAGCAGCTTGGGTAACAATGAGCAGTTCTTC. The chain is built from TRBV5-1 and TRBJ2-1; D remains unclear. The V gene's germline CDR1 is SGHRS and CDR2 YFSETQ. V gave up 0 bases and J gave up 5 bases, with 3 bases separating them. This CDR3 has 12 amino acids.

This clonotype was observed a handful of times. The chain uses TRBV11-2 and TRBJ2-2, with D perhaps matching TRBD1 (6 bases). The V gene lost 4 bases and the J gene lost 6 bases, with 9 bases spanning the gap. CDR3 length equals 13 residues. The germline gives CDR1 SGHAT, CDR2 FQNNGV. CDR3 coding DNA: TGTGCCAGCAGCTCTAAGGGGGCCGGGGAGCTGTTTTTT. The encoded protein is CASSSKGAGELFF.

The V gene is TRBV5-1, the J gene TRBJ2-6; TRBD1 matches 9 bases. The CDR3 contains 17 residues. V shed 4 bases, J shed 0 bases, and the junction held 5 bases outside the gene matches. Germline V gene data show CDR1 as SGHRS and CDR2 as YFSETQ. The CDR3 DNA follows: TGCGCCAGCAGCAACGGACAGGGGACCTCTGGGGCCAACGTCCTGACTTTC. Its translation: CASSNGQGTSGANVLTF.

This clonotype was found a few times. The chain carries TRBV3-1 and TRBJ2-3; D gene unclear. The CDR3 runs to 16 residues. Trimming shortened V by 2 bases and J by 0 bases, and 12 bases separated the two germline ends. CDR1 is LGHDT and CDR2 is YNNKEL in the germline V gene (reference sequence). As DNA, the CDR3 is TGTGCCAGCAGCCAATCGATTACCCCTAGCACAGATACGCAGTATTTT. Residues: CASSQSITPSTDTQYF.

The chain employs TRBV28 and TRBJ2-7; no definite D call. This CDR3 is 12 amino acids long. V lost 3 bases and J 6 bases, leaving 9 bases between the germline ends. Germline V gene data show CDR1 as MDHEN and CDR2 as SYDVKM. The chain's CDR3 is CASSFATGEQYF. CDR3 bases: TGTGCCAGCAGTTTCGCGACGGGCGAGCAGTACTTC.

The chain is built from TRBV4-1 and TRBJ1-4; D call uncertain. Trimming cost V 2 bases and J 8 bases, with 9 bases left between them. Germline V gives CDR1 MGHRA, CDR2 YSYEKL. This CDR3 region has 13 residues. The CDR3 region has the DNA TGCGCCAGCAGCCAACTCCTCGGGGAAAAACTGTTTTTT. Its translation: CASSQLLGEKLFF.

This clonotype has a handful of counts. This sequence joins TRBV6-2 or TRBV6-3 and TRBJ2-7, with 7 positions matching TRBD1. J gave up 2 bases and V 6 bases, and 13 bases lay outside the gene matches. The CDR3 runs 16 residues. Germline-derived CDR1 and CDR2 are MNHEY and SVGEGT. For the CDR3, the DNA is TGTGCCAGCAGAAATCAGCCCAGGGACAGAGCCTACGAGCAGTACTTC. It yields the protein CASRNQPRDRAYEQYF.

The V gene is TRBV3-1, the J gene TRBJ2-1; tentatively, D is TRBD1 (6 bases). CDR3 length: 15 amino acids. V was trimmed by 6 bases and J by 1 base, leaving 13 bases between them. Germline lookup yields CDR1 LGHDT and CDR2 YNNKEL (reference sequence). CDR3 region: CASRPRGSSYNEQFF. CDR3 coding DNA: TGTGCCAGCAGACCCAGGGGTTCGTCCTACAATGAGCAGTTCTTC.